One and the same sample provided the 20 T cell receptor beta chains below, sequenced in a study of blood T cell repertoires in COVID-19. Generated by immunoSEQ multiplex PCR, the TCRdb table keeps only in-frame clones and is missing some. Here the sample spans just under 60,000 clones, around four fifths being singletons. Sequenced sample: peripheral blood. These receptors came from an elderly man with acute or convalescent COVID-19.

The genes are TRBV2 and TRBJ1-5; D may be TRBD1 (5 bases). CDR1 SNHLY and CDR2 FYNNEI come from the germline V gene. V shed 2 bases and J shed 6 bases, with 11 bases lying between them. This CDR3 is built from 14 residues. CDR3 region: CASSERQQGQPQHF. CDR3 nucleotide sequence: TGTGCCAGCAGTGAACGGCAGCAGGGTCAGCCCCAGCATTTT.

This chain links TRBV6-5 with TRBJ1-2; 7 nucleotides match TRBD1. V lost 0 bases to trimming and J lost 8 bases; unmatched junction nucleotides: 6. CDR1 MNHEY and CDR2 SVGAGI come from the germline V gene. CDR3 length: 14 residues. The CDR3 bases are TGTGCCAGCAGTTACTCAGGGGGCGCGGGAGGCTACACCTTC. Residues: CASSYSGGAGGYTF.

Turning to this clone: Other DNA sequences in the same sample also yield this CDR3. The chain joins TRBV29-1 to TRBJ1-1; possibly TRBD1 for D (6 bases). Trimming removed 5 bases at V and 1 base at J, with 11 bases between. Germline V lookup: CDR1 SQVTM, CDR2 ANQGSEA. This CDR3 spans 13 amino acids. Here the CDR3 DNA reads TGCAGCGTTCGACAGGACGGGAACACTGAAGCTTTCTTT. Its protein product is CSVRQDGNTEAFF.

In the case of this clone: This sample includes further DNA sequences coding for the same CDR3. This chain links TRBV5-1 with TRBJ1-1; the match to TRBD1 covers 10 bases. The CDR3 length is 13 residues. J was trimmed by 6 bases and V by 4 bases; bases with no gene match: 3. Per germline, CDR1 SGHRS and CDR2 YFSETQ. Here the CDR3 DNA reads TGCGCCAGCAGCACCGGACAGGGGGCTGAAGCTTTCTTT. This sequence encodes CASSTGQGAEAFF. The variable domain in full, with the rest retrieved from reference TRBV5-1 and TRBJ1-1, is KAGVTQTPRYLIKTRGQQVTLSCSPISGHRSVSWYQQTPGQGLQFLFEYFSETQRNKGNFPGRFSGRQFSNSRSEMNVSTLELGDSALYLCASSTGQGAEAFFGQGTRLTVV.

This clone was found a few times. The gene calls are TRBV5-6 and TRBJ2-5, with 14 bases lining up with TRBD2. CDR1 SGHDT and CDR2 YYEEEE come from the germline V gene. CDR3 length: 16 residues. V shed 5 bases and J 5 bases; nucleotides not matched to a gene: 8. The DNA of the CDR3 is TGTGCCAGCAGGCCGGGACTAGCGGGAGTGGGCGAGACCCAGTACTTC. Encoded protein: CASRPGLAGVGETQYF.

This chain connects TRBV7-9 to TRBJ2-3; unclear D gene. This CDR3 spans 12 amino acids. V lost 5 bases and J lost 3, with 6 bases in between. Germline lookup yields CDR1 SEHNR and CDR2 FQNEAQ (reference sequence). DNA of the CDR3: TGTGCCAGCAGCGAGTCAACAGATACGCAGTATTTT. Translating gives CASSESTDTQYF.

CDR3 sequence reads: CATTARSTSGAGNEQFF. In DNA, the CDR3 is TGTGCCACAACAGCCAGATCTACTAGCGGGGCGGGGAATGAGCAGTTCTTC. This sequence joins TRBV24-1 and TRBJ2-1; TRBD2 agrees at 10 bases. The length of the CDR3 is 17 residues. Looked up from germline, CDR1 is KGHDR and CDR2 is SFDVKD. V gave up 10 bases and J gave up 7 bases; unmatched junction bases: 18.

The chain links TRBV10-3 to TRBJ1-3; D unresolved. Germline loops: CDR1 ENHRY, CDR2 SYGVKD. The CDR3 has 12 amino acids. V lost 6 bases to trimming and J lost 4 bases, with 7 bases between them. CDR3 bases: TGTGCCATCAGAGCACAGGGAAACACCATATATTTT. Translated, it gives CAIRAQGNTIYF.

The chain recombines TRBV6-4 with TRBJ1-5, with TRBD1 matching 8 bases. Germline CDR1 and CDR2: MRHNA and SNTAGT. The CDR3 is 17 residues long. Trimming took 7 bases from V and 2 from J; bases not matched to a gene: 13. This CDR3 reads CASTGRDRPFCNQPQHF. The CDR3 DNA reads as TGTGCCAGCACCGGACGGGACAGGCCTTTCTGCAATCAGCCCCAGCATTTT.

In this sample, this clone turned up once. The sample carries other DNA sequences with the same CDR3. The chain joins TRBV30 to TRBJ1-1; 8 bases match TRBD1. V shed 0 bases and J 5 bases; nucleotides not matched to a gene: 5. CDR1 and CDR2 (germline): GTSNPN, SVGIG (reference sequence). The CDR3 length is 14 residues. CDR3 coding DNA: TGTGCCTGGAGTGTTCGGCAGGGGGCAACTGAAGCTTTCTTT. It encodes CAWSVRQGATEAFF.

The CDR3 bases are TGCGCCAGCAGGGGGGGACAGAGTTGGGTCGGGGCTTTCTTT. This encodes CASRGGQSWVGAFF. This chain links TRBV10-2 with TRBJ1-1; 7 bases align to TRBD1. This CDR3 spans 14 amino acids. Germline V gene lookup returns CDR1 WSHSY and CDR2 SAAADI. With V trimmed by 6 bases and J by 11 bases, 15 bases remained unmatched.

V and J are TRBV28 and TRBJ1-4; no definite D call. Trimming took off 6 bases at V and 3 bases at J, with 5 bases between the two ends. Germline CDR1 reads MDHEN; CDR2 reads SYDVKM. The CDR3 spans 12 residues. CDR3 DNA: TGTGCCAGCAGGAGTTCTAATGAAAAACTGTTTTTT. Its translation is CASRSSNEKLFF.

For the CDR3, the DNA is TGTGCCAGCTCATCGTTGCGGGATAGCAATCAGCCCCAGCATTTT. It codes for CASSSLRDSNQPQHF. This chain connects TRBV18 to TRBJ1-5; D is unclear. With 5 bases removed from V and 0 bases from J, the gap between germline ends came to 11 bases. The germline CDR1 and CDR2 sequences are KGHSH and LQKENI. CDR3 length equals 15 residues.

This sequence joins TRBV6-6 and TRBJ1-2; D is undetermined. The CDR3 is 13 amino acids. Per the germline V gene, CDR1 is MNHNY and CDR2 is SVGAGI (reference sequence). Between the trimmed V and J ends, which lost 6 bases and 2 bases, there was a span of 10 bases. The CDR3 protein is CASSPEENYGYTF. CDR3 coding DNA: TGTGCCAGCAGCCCCGAGGAAAACTATGGCTACACCTTC.

J is TRBJ2-7 and V is TRBV19, with a possible D match to TRBD2 (6 bases). Trimming left V 4 bases short and J 6 bases short, with 13 bases between. Germline lookup yields CDR1 LNHDA and CDR2 SQIVND (reference sequence). The CDR3 is 13 residues long. The CDR3 spells CASSRDFSGEQYF. Written as DNA, the CDR3 is TGTGCCAGTAGTAGGGACTTCTCGGGCGAGCAGTACTTC.

The rearrangement uses TRBV7-6 and TRBJ1-1, with a tentative D call TRBD1 (5 bases). The germline V gene has CDR1 SGHVS and CDR2 FNYEAQ. CDR3 size: 13 residues. Trimming took off 5 bases at V and 3 bases at J, with 10 bases between the two ends. The CDR3: CASSPRQYTEAFF. The CDR3 DNA follows: TGTGCCAGCAGCCCCCGACAGTACACTGAAGCTTTCTTT.

In its sample, this clone was seen once. This rearrangement joins TRBV30 to TRBJ2-7; 9 nucleotides match TRBD2. J lost 12 bases, V lost 5 bases, and 14 bases had no gene match. The CDR3 sequence is 13 residues long. In germline, CDR1 is GTSNPN, CDR2 SVGIG (reference sequence). CDR3 DNA sequence: TGTGCCTGGGGTGAAAGTGGCGGGAGGGCGAGGTACTTC. Its translation is CAWGESGGRARYF. Together with reference TRBV30 and TRBJ2-7, the CDR3 gives the full variable domain: SQTIHQWPATLVQPVGSPLSLECTVEGTSNPNLYWYRQAAGRGLQLLFYSVGIGQISSEVPQNLSASRPQDRQFILSSKKLLLSDSGFYLCAWGESGGRARYFGPGTRLTVT.

This rearrangement joins TRBV5-6 to TRBJ2-1; D possibly corresponds to TRBD1 (5 bases). Trimming shortened V by 4 bases and J by 6 bases, and 11 bases separated the two germline ends. Germline V gene lookup returns CDR1 SGHDT and CDR2 YYEEEE. The CDR3 runs to 13 residues. Written as DNA, the CDR3 is TGTGCCAGCAGCCAGGGTCAGAGCAATGAGCAGTTCTTC. It codes for CASSQGQSNEQFF.

The rearrangement joins TRBV28 to TRBJ1-3, with 7 bases matching TRBD1. Germline CDR1 reads MDHEN; CDR2 reads SYDVKM. V lost 6 bases and J lost 0; bases outside the gene matches: 8. The CDR3 consists of 16 residues. CDR3 loop: CASSSGQVSSGNTIYF. The CDR3 nucleotides read TGTGCCAGCAGCTCAGGACAGGTGAGCTCTGGAAACACCATATATTTT.

This chain connects TRBV7-9 to TRBJ1-1; no clear D. Between the trimmed V and J ends, which lost 5 bases and 5 bases, there was a span of 15 bases. Germline V gene lookup returns CDR1 SEHNR and CDR2 FQNEAQ (reference sequence). The CDR3 runs to 14 residues. The CDR3 protein is CASSTVGGRTEAFF. The DNA for the CDR3 is TGTGCCAGCAGCACAGTAGGAGGGAGAACTGAAGCTTTCTTT.